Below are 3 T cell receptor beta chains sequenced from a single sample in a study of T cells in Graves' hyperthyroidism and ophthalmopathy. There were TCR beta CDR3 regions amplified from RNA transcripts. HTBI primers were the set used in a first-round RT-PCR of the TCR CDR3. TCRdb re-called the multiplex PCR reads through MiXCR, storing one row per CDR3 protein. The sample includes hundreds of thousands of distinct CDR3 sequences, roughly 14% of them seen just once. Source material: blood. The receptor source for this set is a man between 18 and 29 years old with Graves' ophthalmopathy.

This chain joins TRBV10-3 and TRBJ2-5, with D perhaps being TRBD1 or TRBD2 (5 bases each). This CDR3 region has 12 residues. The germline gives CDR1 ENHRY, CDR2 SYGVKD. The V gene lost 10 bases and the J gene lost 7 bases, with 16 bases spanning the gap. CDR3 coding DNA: TGTGCCACCCGACCAGGGAGAGGGACCCAGTACTTC. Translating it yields CATRPGRGTQYF.

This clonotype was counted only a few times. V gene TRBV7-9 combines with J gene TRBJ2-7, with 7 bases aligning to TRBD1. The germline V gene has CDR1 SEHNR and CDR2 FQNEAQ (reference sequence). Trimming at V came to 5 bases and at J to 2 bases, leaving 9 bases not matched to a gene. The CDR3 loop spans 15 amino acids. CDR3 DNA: TGTGCCAGCAGCCCCCGACAGGGTTTTACCTACGAGCAGTACTTC. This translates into CASSPRQGFTYEQYF.

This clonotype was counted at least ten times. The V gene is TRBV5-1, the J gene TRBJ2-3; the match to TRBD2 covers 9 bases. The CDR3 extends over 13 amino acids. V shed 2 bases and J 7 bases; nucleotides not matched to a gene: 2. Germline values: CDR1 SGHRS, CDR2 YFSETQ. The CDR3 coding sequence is TGCGCCAGCAGCTTTCTAGCGGGGAATACGCAGTATTTT. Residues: CASSFLAGNTQYF.